This paragraph reports one T cell receptor beta chain. Its target is not known. CDR3 length equals 15 residues. Trimming at V came to 4 bases and at J to 7 bases, leaving 10 bases not matched to a gene. From germline, CDR1 is SGHNT and CDR2 YYREEE (reference sequence). The data were obtained in a study of chemoradiotherapy in HPV16-positive cancers. About the study: Candidate HPV-specific clones and shared TCR motifs came from a couple of HPV16-positive patients.

The repertoire was sequenced with immunoSEQ multiplex PCR; TCRdb's copy has only in-frame clones and lacks some. The sample has several hundred clones, 83% seen once. Broader study findings: In HPV16-positive patients, HPV-responsive T-cell expansion tracked better recurrence-free survival. Candidate HPV-specific clones and E7-related TCR motifs grew in tumor during treatment. The functional HPV-specific definition rests on just a couple of HPV16-positive patients.

The chain uses TRBV5-4 and TRBJ2-1, with TRBD1 matching over 8 bases. The clonotype was recovered from a human donor with HPV-associated anogenital cancer. The starting material was tumor tissue, obtained from a patient who underwent chemoradiotherapy. The CDR3 is CASSRPGQGGNEQFF. DNA for the CDR3: TGTGCCAGCAGCCGGCCTGGACAGGGAGGTAATGAGCAGTTCTTC. Filled out from reference TRBV5-4 and TRBJ2-1, the complete variable domain reads ETGVTQSPTHLIKTRGQQVTLRCSSQSGHNTVSWYQQALGQGPQFIFQYYREEENGRGNFPPRFSGLQFPNYSSELNVNALELDDSALYLCASSRPGQGGNEQFFGPGTRLTVL.